This TCR beta chain was recovered during a study of blood T cell repertoires in COVID-19. The wider study: Both acute and convalescent COVID-19 samples were obtained from the United States, Italy and Spain. T cells, B-cell-depleted T cells, or PBMCs supplied cDNA or gDNA.

Per the original data handling: For nucleated cells, counts were estimated from reference gene primer amplification. Sequenced by immunoSEQ multiplex PCR; TCRdb stores in-frame clones only, minus some. The V and J calls and clone size come from that table; D and trimming were worked out from the DNA. The data hold approximately 100,000 clones, with around 86% observed a single time. The sequenced sample was peripheral blood. This clonotype originated in a human donor in a cohort sampled during active COVID-19.

DNA for the CDR3: TGTGCCAGCAGCCCGGCACTAGCGGTCCACTACGAGCAGTACTTC. Translation gives CASSPALAVHYEQYF. V is TRBV7-2 and J is TRBJ2-7; TRBD2 agrees at 8 bases. V was pared by 5 bases and J by 3 bases, with 9 bases of the junction left unmatched. Per the germline V gene, CDR1 is SGHTA and CDR2 is FQGNSA. There are 15 residues in the CDR3.